The rows below give T cell receptor beta chains drawn from one sample of a study of long-term antiretroviral therapy in people with HIV. Sequenced by immunoSEQ multiplex PCR; TCRdb stores in-frame clones only, minus some. The sample shows 32,000 or so clones, 60% to 85% of them seen only once. The sample was unsorted PBMCs, taken 2 years after starting antiretroviral therapy. These receptors originate from a woman aged 50 to 60 with HIV. CDR3s leave out the opening cysteine and the closing phenylalanine or tryptophan. D genes are given only for firm matches.

D gene	CDR3 length	V gene	J gene	CDR3 protein
NA	11	TRBV11-2	TRBJ1-5	ASSLANGQPQH
TRBD1	11	TRBV27	TRBJ1-1	ASSFYRGPEAF
NA	11	TRBV5-8	TRBJ1-6	ASSFGLGSPLH
TRBD1	15	TRBV7-9	TRBJ1-2	ASSLGTGGTNNYGYT
TRBD2	13	TRBV5-1	TRBJ2-1	ASSFGTSGNNEQF
NA	13	TRBV6-5	TRBJ2-2	ASSYLDGNTGELF
TRBD1	13	TRBV6-5	TRBJ1-5	ASRVTGGFNQPQH
NA	11	TRBV5-6	TRBJ1-5	ASSHGPNQPQH
TRBD2	14	TRBV7-2	TRBJ2-3	ASSLASGSSTDTQY
TRBD2	13	TRBV19	TRBJ2-5	ASSIASGVFETQY
NA	8	TRBV6-6	TRBJ2-1	ASSGTEQF
TRBD2	13	TRBV6-5	TRBJ2-1	ASSSTSGGYNEQF
TRBD2	16	TRBV27	TRBJ2-1	ASSLGGTSGGNYNEQF
NA	12	TRBV6-5	TRBJ1-1	ASSPDPWVTEAF
NA	13	TRBV30	TRBJ2-3	AWVLGPYSTDTQY
TRBD1	16	TRBV30	TRBJ2-1	AWGGTGPLPYLYNEQF
NA	14	TRBV6-6	TRBJ2-3	ASSFPSEGATDTQY
NA	14	TRBV7-3	TRBJ2-3	ASSLTGYQSTDTQY
TRBD2	13	TRBV11-2	TRBJ2-7	ASSLDRLASYEQY
NA	19	TRBV29-1	TRBJ1-2	SPQAAGYRQRGPGRYYGYT
NA	9	TRBV30	TRBJ2-5	AWAQRETQY
TRBD1	13	TRBV7-3	TRBJ2-3	ASSSGQGPMDTQY
NA	15	TRBV7-2	TRBJ2-2	ANSLVGSFVPTGELF
TRBD1	13	TRBV5-6	TRBJ2-1	ASSYDRGPYNEQF
NA	13	TRBV5-6	TRBJ1-1	ASSGGQKMNTEAF
TRBD1	14	TRBV5-1	TRBJ2-3	ASSSGTGVLTDTQY
NA	13	TRBV27	TRBJ2-7	ASRSSGTETYEQY
TRBD1	10	TRBV15	TRBJ2-5	ATSPRGETQY
TRBD2	16	TRBV7-9	TRBJ2-1	ASSLGLAGGSSYNEQF
TRBD1	11	TRBV6-5	TRBJ1-1	ASSWDRRTEAF
TRBD1	15	TRBV4-1	TRBJ1-5	ASSQERGQGYNQPQH
NA	13	TRBV19	TRBJ2-2	ASSIGGPFTGELF
NA	11	TRBV7-9	TRBJ2-1	ASRGGGYNEQF
NA	14	TRBV2	TRBJ1-4	AVSGGYITTNEKLF
NA	10	TRBV30	TRBJ1-2	AGRQGIYGYT
NA	12	TRBV18	TRBJ1-3	ASSPLLKGNTIY
NA	11	TRBV30	TRBJ2-1	AWSIGQFVGQF
NA	10	TRBV14	TRBJ1-2	ASSHGGYGYT
NA	14	TRBV18	TRBJ1-3	ASSPRQAHSGNTIY
NA	13	TRBV2	TRBJ1-5	ASSWEGRSNQPQH
NA	15	TRBV5-1	TRBJ2-3	ASSLGGSWSETDTQY
NA	13	TRBV7-3	TRBJ2-2	ASSLRGTNTGELF
NA	11	TRBV5-1	TRBJ1-3	ASSLGRGNTIY
TRBD1	12	TRBV6-5	TRBJ1-6	ASSTTGVPSPLH
TRBD1	12	TRBV2	TRBJ2-1	ARLSGQGSDEQF